Below are 22 T cell receptor beta chains sequenced from a single sample in a study of long-term antiretroviral therapy in people with HIV. At the survey level, the v3.0 immunoSEQ assay was run. The data were produced by immunoSEQ multiplex PCR, yet TCRdb's version contains in-frame clones alone and is incomplete. The table lists some 34,000 clones, about four fifths of them singletons, with 3% to 3.5% in the top ten. The sequencing used unsorted PBMCs, collected 1.9 years after starting antiretroviral therapy. The receptors shown here come from a man aged 18 to 29 with HIV.

This sequence joins TRBV28 and TRBJ1-2; 11 bases fit TRBD1. This CDR3 is built from 14 residues. With V trimmed by 5 bases and J by 5 bases, 4 bases remained unmatched. Germline V lookup: CDR1 MDHEN, CDR2 SYDVKM. CDR3: CASSRGQGAYGYTF. CDR3 bases: TGTGCCAGCAGTCGTGGACAGGGGGCGTATGGCTACACCTTC.

V is TRBV5-6 and J is TRBJ2-3, with 7 bases lining up with TRBD2. The CDR3 contains 14 residues. The ends lost 4 bases at V and 4 bases at J; junction bases unmatched: 6. Germline V gene lookup returns CDR1 SGHDT and CDR2 YYEEEE. CDR3 in amino acids: CASSNRDYADTQYF. Written as DNA, the CDR3 is TGTGCCAGCAGCAACCGGGACTACGCAGATACGCAGTATTTT.

This chain connects TRBV6-6 to TRBJ1-6; D perhaps matches TRBD1 (6 bases). This CDR3 is built from 15 residues. Trimming took off 7 bases at V and 6 bases at J, with 16 bases between the two ends. Germline assignment: CDR1 MNHNY and CDR2 SVGAGI (reference sequence). CDR3 in amino acids: CASTFLGQVNSPLHF. The CDR3 DNA sequence: TGTGCCAGCACCTTCCTGGGACAAGTTAATTCACCCCTCCACTTT.

The chain employs TRBV5-4 and TRBJ2-3; D might be TRBD1 (5 bases). V lost 0 bases, J lost 5 bases, and 16 bases lay in between. The CDR3 runs to 16 residues. CDR1 and CDR2 (germline): SGHNT, YYREEE (reference sequence). Here the CDR3 reads CASSLEFSGLGDTQYF. CDR3 bases: TGTGCCAGCAGCTTGGAGTTTTCAGGGTTAGGAGATACGCAGTATTTT.

V usage is TRBV27 and J usage is TRBJ2-7; D is perhaps TRBD1 (7 bases). The V gene's germline CDR1 is MNHEY and CDR2 SMNVEV (reference sequence). The CDR3 runs to 14 residues. Trimming stripped 5 bases from V and 2 bases from J, with 13 bases between. DNA for the CDR3: TGTGCCAGCAGTGCTCCAGGGGGGACCTACGAGCAGTACTTC. Residues: CASSAPGGTYEQYF.

V gene TRBV2 combines with J gene TRBJ1-1; TRBD1 matches at 10 bases. Trimming cost V 6 bases and J 7 bases; bases outside gene matches: 11. There are 15 residues in the CDR3. From germline, CDR1 is SNHLY and CDR2 FYNNEI. The CDR3 DNA is TGTGCCAGCAGCCGGGACAGGGGTTTAGGGGGTGAAGCTTTCTTT. As protein: CASSRDRGLGGEAFF.

This chain uses TRBV2 with TRBJ1-5; D ambiguous. Germline values: CDR1 SNHLY, CDR2 FYNNEI. V was cut by 8 bases and J by 5 bases, with 10 bases left in between. The CDR3 covers 12 residues. CDR3 nucleotides: TGTGCCAGCCAAGGACGGGATCAGCCCCAGCATTTT. Its translation is CASQGRDQPQHF.

The genes are TRBV28 and TRBJ1-6, with TRBD1 identical over 7 bases. The germline CDR1 and CDR2 sequences are MDHEN and SYDVKM. V lost 6 bases to trimming and J lost 9 bases; unmatched junction nucleotides: 8. This CDR3 comprises 14 residues. CDR3 protein: CASRSGTESSPLHF. Written as DNA, the CDR3 is TGTGCCAGCAGATCCGGGACAGAAAGTTCACCCCTCCACTTT.

Written as DNA, the CDR3 is TGTGCCAGCAGTTACTCGGAGGGGCTGAGTGGCTACACCTTC. This codes for CASSYSEGLSGYTF. The gene calls are TRBV6-5 and TRBJ1-2, with a weak D call TRBD1 (5 bases). CDR3 length equals 14 residues. The V end was cut by 0 bases, the J end by 7 bases, with 12 bases between. From germline, CDR1 is MNHEY and CDR2 SVGAGI.

The rearrangement joins TRBV7-8 to TRBJ2-2, with D possibly being TRBD1 (5 bases). Trimming pared 1 base from V and 3 bases from J, leaving 12 bases between. The germline V gene encodes CDR1 SGHVS and CDR2 FQNEAQ. The CDR3 spans 16 residues. The CDR3 is CASSLVQGADTGELFF. CDR3 sequence (DNA): TGTGCCAGCAGCTTAGTTCAGGGTGCGGACACCGGGGAGCTGTTTTTT.

The chain uses TRBV7-2 and TRBJ2-3; D possibly corresponds to TRBD2 (5 bases). V gave up 5 bases and J gave up 1 base, with 10 bases separating them. Germline assignment: CDR1 SGHTA and CDR2 FQGNSA. The CDR3 length is 14 residues. In DNA, the CDR3 is TGTGCCAGCAGCACAAGGACTCGCACAGATACGCAGTATTTT. Amino acids: CASSTRTRTDTQYF.

The chain joins TRBV2 to TRBJ1-2, with D unresolved. The CDR3 sequence is 13 residues long. CDR1 SNHLY and CDR2 FYNNEI come from the germline V gene. The ends were cut back, 1 base at V and 6 bases at J, with 9 bases in the middle. CDR3 residues: CASSEGQADGYTF. The CDR3 DNA follows: TGTGCCAGCAGTGAAGGTCAGGCAGATGGCTACACCTTC.

The rearrangement joins TRBV7-2 to TRBJ2-3, with 8 bases that match TRBD2. After removal of 1 base from V and 2 bases from J, the junction contained 5 bases not matched to a gene. The CDR3 has 16 amino acids. Germline V lookup: CDR1 SGHTA, CDR2 FQGNSA. The CDR3 loop reads CASSLVAGLPTDTQYF. Here the CDR3 DNA reads TGTGCCAGCAGCTTAGTAGCGGGACTACCCACAGATACGCAGTATTTT.

This clone was seen once. This chain links TRBV13 with TRBJ1-3; D ambiguous. Trimming took 2 bases from V and 0 from J, leaving 5 bases between them. The CDR3 is made up of 14 amino acids. Germline values: CDR1 PRHDT, CDR2 FYEKMQ (reference sequence). Here the CDR3 DNA reads TGTGCCAGCAGCTTAAGGAGCTCTGGAAACACCATATATTTT. It encodes CASSLRSSGNTIYF.

The chain links TRBV7-6 to TRBJ1-2; D is undetermined. The CDR3 spans 16 residues. V was pared by 5 bases and J by 5 bases, with 21 bases between. Germline V CDR1 and CDR2: SGHVS, FNYEAQ. CDR3 coding DNA: TGTGCCAGCAGCAGTTATCCTGAATCTCGAAAGTATGGCTACACCTTC. Translated: CASSSYPESRKYGYTF. Drawing the rest from reference TRBV7-6 and TRBJ1-2, the complete variable domain is GAGVSQSPRYKVTKRGQDVALRCDPISGHVSLYWYRQALGQGPEFLTYFNYEAQQDKSGLPNDRFSAERPEGSISTLTIQRTEQRDSAMYRCASSSYPESRKYGYTFGSGTRLTVV.

The V and J genes are TRBV19 and TRBJ1-4; D remains ambiguous. V was pared by 5 bases and J by 8 bases, with 9 bases between. Germline V CDR1 and CDR2: LNHDA, SQIVND (reference sequence). The CDR3 runs to 12 residues. The CDR3 is CASSPNREKLFF. The CDR3 DNA follows: TGTGCCAGTAGTCCGAATAGGGAAAAACTGTTTTTT.

J is TRBJ1-1 and V is TRBV19; 7 bases match TRBD1. The CDR3 has 14 residues. The germline CDR1 and CDR2 sequences are LNHDA and SQIVND (reference sequence). Trimming at V came to 5 bases and at J to 1 base, leaving 4 bases not matched to a gene. This chain's CDR3 is CASSSYRGNTEAFF. The CDR3 DNA sequence: TGTGCCAGTAGTTCTTACAGGGGGAACACTGAAGCTTTCTTT.

The chain carries TRBV21-1 and TRBJ2-7; the tabulated D call, TRBD1, remains unverified against the DNA. TRBV21-1 is shown as a pseudogene. The length of the CDR3 is 18 residues. The CDR3 region is CASSKDNRAAGVLYEQYV. As DNA, the CDR3 is TGTGCCAGCAGCAAAGATAACCGGGCGGCAGGGGTATTGTACGAGCAGTACGTC.

This clone came up a few times. CDR3 sequence: CASTPGGHNYGYTF. In nucleotides, the CDR3 is TGTGCCAGCACCCCCGGGGGTCACAACTATGGCTACACCTTC. The chain uses TRBV13 and TRBJ1-2, with D tentatively TRBD1 (5 bases). The germline V gene has CDR1 PRHDT and CDR2 FYEKMQ (reference sequence). This CDR3 is built from 14 residues. The V end lost 7 bases, the J end lost 2 bases, and 14 bases lay between the germline ends.

V gene TRBV5-1 combines with J gene TRBJ2-5, with D perhaps matching TRBD2 (6 bases). Looked up from germline, CDR1 is SGHRS and CDR2 is YFSETQ. V lost 0 bases and J lost 2, with 8 bases in between. The CDR3 sequence is 14 residues long. CDR3 DNA sequence: TGCGCCAGCAGCTTGGGGGGGGTTCAAGAGACCCAGTACTTC. Translating it yields CASSLGGVQETQYF.

The chain carries TRBV28 and TRBJ2-2, with 8 bases matching TRBD1. J was trimmed by 6 bases and V by 6 bases; bases with no gene match: 6. The germline V gene encodes CDR1 MDHEN and CDR2 SYDVKM. This CDR3 contains 14 residues. CDR3: CASSPTGEAGELFF. CDR3 DNA: TGTGCCAGCAGCCCGACAGGGGAGGCCGGGGAGCTGTTTTTT.

The chain combines TRBV7-6 with TRBJ2-7; the D gene could be TRBD1 or TRBD2 (5 bases each). Between the trimmed V and J ends, which lost 1 base and 2 bases, there was a span of 12 bases. This CDR3 has 15 amino acids. Per the germline V gene, CDR1 is SGHVS and CDR2 is FNYEAQ. The CDR3: CASSLVQGAAYEQYV. In nucleotides, the CDR3 is TGTGCCAGCAGCTTAGTGCAGGGAGCTGCCTACGAGCAGTACGTC.